A selection of T cell receptor beta chains follows, all from one sample in a study of T cells after yellow fever vaccination. TCRdb re-derived calls from the 5' RACE reads in MiXCR, one entry per CDR3 protein. The repertoire includes 450,000 to 600,000 distinct CDR3 sequences, roughly 14% of them detected once, and over 12% sits in the top ten. The sequences come from PBMCs, collected on the day of the yellow fever booster vaccination. These receptors originate from a man aged 25-45 years who received the YFV17D yellow fever vaccine. CDR3s include the opening cysteine and the closing phenylalanine or tryptophan. D genes are given only for firm matches. Clone size is not always given. Where it is, it says once, few, many or a class for expanded clones.

>TRBD2|TRBV6-1|TRBJ2-3|NA
CASEAGGLADTQYF
TGTGCCAGTGAGGCGGGAGGGCTTGCAGATACGCAGTATTTT
>TRBD2|TRBV7-2|TRBJ2-7|NA
CASSQGLAAGSGEQYF
TGTGCCAGCAGCCAGGGACTAGCGGCGGGGTCGGGGGAGCAGTACTTC
>NA|TRBV10-3|TRBJ2-6|NA
CAILGSSGANVLTF
TGTGCCATTCTGGGGAGCTCTGGGGCCAACGTCCTGACTTTC
>NA|TRBV6-5|TRBJ1-1|NA
CASSSLAGMEAFF
TGTGCCAGCAGTTCCTTGGCAGGAATGGAAGCTTTCTTT
>NA|TRBV30|TRBJ2-1|NA
CAWSSAAVGEQFF
TGTGCCTGGAGTTCAGCGGCCGTCGGTGAGCAGTTCTTC
>NA|TRBV7-9|TRBJ2-3|NA
CASSANNLDGADTQYF
TGTGCCAGCAGCGCTAATAATCTAGACGGGGCAGATACGCAGTATTTT
>NA|TRBV24-1|TRBJ2-1|few
CATSDQGRAGYNEQFF
TGTGCCACCAGTGATCAGGGACGGGCAGGCTACAATGAGCAGTTCTTC
>TRBD2|TRBV7-2|TRBJ2-5|NA
CASSLGSGRARDQYF
TGTGCCAGCAGCTTAGGGAGCGGGAGGGCCCGGGACCAGTACTTC
>TRBD2|TRBV5-1|TRBJ2-7|NA
CASSPGRTSGYYEQYF
TGCGCCAGCAGCCCCGGAAGGACTAGCGGGTACTACGAGCAGTACTTC
>TRBD1|TRBV2|TRBJ2-2|NA
CASRDDRATGELFF
TGTGCCAGCAGAGACGACAGGGCCACCGGGGAGCTGTTTTTT
>NA|TRBV12-3/TRBV12-4|TRBJ2-5|NA
CASRAGTQETQYF
TGTGCCAGCAGGGCCGGGACCCAAGAGACCCAGTACTTC
>TRBD1|TRBV7-2|TRBJ1-2|few
CASRSQETGVGYTF
TGTGCCAGCCGCTCTCAAGAGACAGGGGTCGGCTACACCTTC
>TRBD2|TRBV5-1|TRBJ2-4|many
CASSFSGRQENIQYF
TGCGCCAGCAGCTTTAGCGGGAGACAGGAAAACATTCAGTACTTC
>NA|TRBV5-1|TRBJ2-5|few
CASSLAWAGEETQYF
TGCGCCAGCAGCTTGGCCTGGGCAGGGGAGGAGACCCAGTACTTC
>TRBD1|TRBV30|TRBJ1-1|NA
CAWHRGWGTEAFF
TGTGCCTGGCACAGGGGATGGGGCACTGAAGCTTTCTTT
>NA|TRBV4-2|TRBJ2-7|many
CASSHDRDEQYF
TGTGCCAGCAGCCATGATAGGGACGAGCAGTACTTC
>NA|TRBV7-9|TRBJ1-1|NA
CASSLRTGMNTEAFF
TGTGCCAGCAGCTTAAGGACGGGGATGAACACTGAAGCTTTCTTT